This paragraph covers one T cell receptor beta chain sequence. These data belong to a study of cytomegalovirus exposure and HLA in healthy donors. About the study: Genetic ancestry analysis placed under 90% of the 398 donors that were genotyped in the Caucasian-associated cluster.

Trimming shortened V by 8 bases and J by 0 bases, and 8 bases separated the two germline ends. The length of the CDR3 is 13 residues. Looked up from germline, CDR1 is MGHDK and CDR2 is SYGVNS. The PCR was carried out with 60 Vbeta primers and 13 Jbeta primers. Method: immunoSEQ multiplex PCR; TCRdb's copy keeps in-frame clones and lacks some. The clone table shows about 200,000 clones, with the ten largest holding around 0.95%. Sequencing was performed on PBMCs. This receptor was obtained from a woman aged 25 to 45 in good health and CMV-seropositive. V and J are TRBV25-1 and TRBJ1-3; no reliable D call. As DNA, the CDR3 is TGTGCCAGCCTAACGCACTCTGGAAACACCATATATTTT. It specifies CASLTHSGNTIYF.